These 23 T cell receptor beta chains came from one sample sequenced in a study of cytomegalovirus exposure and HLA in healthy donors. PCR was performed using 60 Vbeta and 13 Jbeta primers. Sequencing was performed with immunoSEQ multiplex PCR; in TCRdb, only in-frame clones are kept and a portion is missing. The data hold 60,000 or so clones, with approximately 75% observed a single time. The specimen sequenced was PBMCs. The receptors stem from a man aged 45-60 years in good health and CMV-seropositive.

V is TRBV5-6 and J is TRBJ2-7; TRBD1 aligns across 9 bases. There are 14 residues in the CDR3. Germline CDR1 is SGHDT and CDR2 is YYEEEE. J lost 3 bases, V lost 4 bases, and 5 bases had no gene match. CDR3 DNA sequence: TGTGCCAGCAGCGCCGGGACAGGGATCTACGAGCAGTACTTC. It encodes CASSAGTGIYEQYF. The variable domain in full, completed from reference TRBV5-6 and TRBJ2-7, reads DAGVTQSPTHLIKTRGQQVTLRCSPKSGHDTVSWYQQALGQGPQFIFQYYEEEERQRGNFPDRFSGHQFPNYSSELNVNALLLGDSALYLCASSAGTGIYEQYFGPGTRLTVT.

The CDR3 reads CASSPHTDTQYF. CDR3 DNA sequence: TGTGCCAGCAGCCCCCACACAGATACGCAGTATTTT. The V call is TRBV9, the J call TRBJ2-3; no definite D call. The germline gives CDR1 SGDLS, CDR2 YYNGEE. This CDR3 has 12 amino acids. The V end was cut by 4 bases, the J end by 2 bases, with 5 bases between.

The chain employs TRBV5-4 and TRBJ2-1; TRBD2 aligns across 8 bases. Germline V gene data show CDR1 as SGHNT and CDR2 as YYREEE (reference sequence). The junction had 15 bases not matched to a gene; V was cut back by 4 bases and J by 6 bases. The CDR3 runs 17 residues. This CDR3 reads CASSTRGAGGSVNEQFF. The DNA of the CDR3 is TGTGCCAGCAGCACCCGCGGGGCGGGAGGTAGTGTCAATGAGCAGTTCTTC. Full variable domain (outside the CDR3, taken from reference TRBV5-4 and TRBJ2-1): ETGVTQSPTHLIKTRGQQVTLRCSSQSGHNTVSWYQQALGQGPQFIFQYYREEENGRGNFPPRFSGLQFPNYSSELNVNALELDDSALYLCASSTRGAGGSVNEQFFGPGTRLTVL.

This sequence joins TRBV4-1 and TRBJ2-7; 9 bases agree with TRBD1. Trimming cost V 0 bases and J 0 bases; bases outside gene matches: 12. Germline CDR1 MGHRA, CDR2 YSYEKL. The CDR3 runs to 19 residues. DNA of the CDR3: TGCGCCAGCAGCCAAGACCCGGACAGGGGATTTAAAGACTCCTACGAGCAGTACTTC. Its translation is CASSQDPDRGFKDSYEQYF.

DNA of the CDR3: TGTGCCAGCAGCCCTAGCGGGCTCTCCTACAATGAGCAGTTCTTC. Amino acids: CASSPSGLSYNEQFF. The V gene is TRBV13, the J gene TRBJ2-1; 8 bases line up with TRBD2. The CDR3 covers 15 residues. CDR1 and CDR2 from the germline V gene are PRHDT and FYEKMQ (reference sequence). V was pared by 5 bases and J by 0 bases, with 3 bases of the junction left unmatched.

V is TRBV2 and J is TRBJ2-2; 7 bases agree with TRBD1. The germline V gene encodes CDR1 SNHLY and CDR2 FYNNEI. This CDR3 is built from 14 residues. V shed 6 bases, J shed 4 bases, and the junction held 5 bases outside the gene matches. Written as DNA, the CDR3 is TGTGCCAGCAGCAGGACAGGAGGCACCGGGGAGCTGTTTTTT. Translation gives CASSRTGGTGELFF.

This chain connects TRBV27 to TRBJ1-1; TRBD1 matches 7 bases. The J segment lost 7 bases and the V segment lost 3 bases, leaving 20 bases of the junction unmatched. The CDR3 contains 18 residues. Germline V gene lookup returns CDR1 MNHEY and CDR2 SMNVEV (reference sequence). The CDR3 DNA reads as TGTGCCAGCAGTTTCGCCTTAGCACAGGGGAGAGGGGATGGTGAAGCTTTCTTT. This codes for CASSFALAQGRGDGEAFF.

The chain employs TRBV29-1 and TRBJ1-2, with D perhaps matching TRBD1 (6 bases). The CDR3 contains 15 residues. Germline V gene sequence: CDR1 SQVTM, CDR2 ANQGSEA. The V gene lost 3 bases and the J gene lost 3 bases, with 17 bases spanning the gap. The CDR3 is CSVENTGWGDYGYTF. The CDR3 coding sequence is TGCAGCGTTGAGAACACAGGGTGGGGCGACTATGGCTACACCTTC.

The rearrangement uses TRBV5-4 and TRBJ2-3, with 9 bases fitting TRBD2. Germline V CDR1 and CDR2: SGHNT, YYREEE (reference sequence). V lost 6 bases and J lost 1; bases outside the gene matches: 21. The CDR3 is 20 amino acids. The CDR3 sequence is CASIVPPAAGGRTRTDTQYF. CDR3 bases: TGTGCCAGCATCGTCCCCCCTGCTGCGGGGGGGAGGACACGCACAGATACGCAGTATTTT.

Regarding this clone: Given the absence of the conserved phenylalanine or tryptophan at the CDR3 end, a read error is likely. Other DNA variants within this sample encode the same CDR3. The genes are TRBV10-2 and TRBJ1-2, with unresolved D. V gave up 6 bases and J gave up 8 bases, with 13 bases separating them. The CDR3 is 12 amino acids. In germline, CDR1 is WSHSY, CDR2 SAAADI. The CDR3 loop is CASSEPPGGYTC. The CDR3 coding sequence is TGCGCCAGCAGCGAGCCCCCTGGAGGCTACACCTGC.

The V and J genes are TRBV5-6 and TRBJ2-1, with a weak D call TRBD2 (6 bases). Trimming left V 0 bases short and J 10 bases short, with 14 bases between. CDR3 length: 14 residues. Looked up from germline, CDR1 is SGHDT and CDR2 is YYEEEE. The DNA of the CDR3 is TGTGCCAGCAGCTTGGGAGCGGGTAACCAAGAGCAGTTCTTC. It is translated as CASSLGAGNQEQFF.

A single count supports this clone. In DNA, the CDR3 is TGTGCCTGGAGTGAAGGGAGGGCGAGCACAGATACGCAGTATTTT. Protein product: CAWSEGRASTDTQYF. The chain carries TRBV30 and TRBJ2-3; 7 bases align to TRBD2. From germline, CDR1 is GTSNPN and CDR2 SVGIG (reference sequence). The trim removed 1 base at V and 0 bases at J, leaving 4 bases unmatched. The CDR3 is 15 amino acids.

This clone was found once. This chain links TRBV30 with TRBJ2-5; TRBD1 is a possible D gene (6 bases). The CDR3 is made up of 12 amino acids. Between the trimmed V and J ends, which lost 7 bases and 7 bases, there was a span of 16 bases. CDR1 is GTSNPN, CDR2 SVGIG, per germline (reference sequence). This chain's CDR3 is CASYRERGTQYF. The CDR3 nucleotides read TGTGCCTCGTACAGGGAGAGGGGGACCCAGTACTTC.

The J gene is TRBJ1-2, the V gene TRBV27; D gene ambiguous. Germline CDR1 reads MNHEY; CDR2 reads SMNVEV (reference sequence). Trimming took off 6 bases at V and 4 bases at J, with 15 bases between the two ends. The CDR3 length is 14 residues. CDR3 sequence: CASSLDPGTYGYTF. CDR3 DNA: TGTGCCAGCAGCCTAGACCCGGGAACCTATGGCTACACCTTC.

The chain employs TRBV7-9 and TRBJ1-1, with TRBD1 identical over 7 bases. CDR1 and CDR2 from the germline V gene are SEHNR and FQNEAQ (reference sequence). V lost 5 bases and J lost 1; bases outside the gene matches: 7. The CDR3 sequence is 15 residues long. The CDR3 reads CASSDRQGRNTEAFF. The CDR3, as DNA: TGTGCCAGCAGCGACCGACAGGGAAGGAACACTGAAGCTTTCTTT. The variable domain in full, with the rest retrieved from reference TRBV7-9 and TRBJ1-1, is DTGVSQNPRHKITKRGQNVTFRCDPISEHNRLYWYRQTLGQGPEFLTYFQNEAQLEKSRLLSDRFSAERPKGSFSTLEIQRTEQGDSAMYLCASSDRQGRNTEAFFGQGTRLTVV.

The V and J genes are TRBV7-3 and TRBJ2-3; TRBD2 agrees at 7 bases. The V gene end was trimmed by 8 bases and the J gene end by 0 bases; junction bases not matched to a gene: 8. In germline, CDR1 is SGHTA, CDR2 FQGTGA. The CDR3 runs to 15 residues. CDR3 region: CASGGGWSSTDTQYF. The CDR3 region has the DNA TGTGCCAGCGGGGGGGGATGGTCTAGCACAGATACGCAGTATTTT.

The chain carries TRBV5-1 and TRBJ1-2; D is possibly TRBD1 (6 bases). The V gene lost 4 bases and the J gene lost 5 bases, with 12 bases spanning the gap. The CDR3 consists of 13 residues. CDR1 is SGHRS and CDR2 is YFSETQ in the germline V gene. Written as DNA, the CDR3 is TGCGCCAGCAGCATCGACAGGAATTATGGCTACACCTTC. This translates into CASSIDRNYGYTF. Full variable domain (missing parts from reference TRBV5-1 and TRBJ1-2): KAGVTQTPRYLIKTRGQQVTLSCSPISGHRSVSWYQQTPGQGLQFLFEYFSETQRNKGNFPGRFSGRQFSNSRSEMNVSTLELGDSALYLCASSIDRNYGYTFGSGTRLTVV.

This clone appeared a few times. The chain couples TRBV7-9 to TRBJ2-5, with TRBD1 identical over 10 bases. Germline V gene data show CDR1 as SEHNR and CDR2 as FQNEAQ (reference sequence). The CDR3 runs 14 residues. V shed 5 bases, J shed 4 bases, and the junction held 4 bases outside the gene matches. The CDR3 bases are TGTGCCAGCAGCACTAGGACAGGGGGAGAGACCCAGTACTTC. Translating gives CASSTRTGGETQYF.

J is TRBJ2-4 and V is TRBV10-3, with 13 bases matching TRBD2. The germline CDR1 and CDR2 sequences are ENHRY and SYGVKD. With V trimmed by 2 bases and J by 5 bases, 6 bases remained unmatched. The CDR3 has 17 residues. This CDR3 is CAISEATSGGAQNIQYF. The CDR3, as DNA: TGTGCCATCAGTGAGGCCACTAGCGGGGGGGCTCAAAACATTCAGTACTTC.

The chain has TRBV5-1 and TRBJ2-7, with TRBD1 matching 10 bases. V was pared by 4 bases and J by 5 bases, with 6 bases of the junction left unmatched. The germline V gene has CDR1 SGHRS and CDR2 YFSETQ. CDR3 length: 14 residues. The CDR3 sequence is CASSPRQGADEQYF. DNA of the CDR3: TGCGCCAGCAGCCCCAGACAGGGGGCGGACGAGCAGTACTTC.

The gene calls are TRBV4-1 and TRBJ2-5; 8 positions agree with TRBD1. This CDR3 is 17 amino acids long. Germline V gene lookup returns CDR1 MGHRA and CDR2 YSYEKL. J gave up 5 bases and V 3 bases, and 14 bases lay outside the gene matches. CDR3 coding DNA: TGCGCCAGCAGCCAGCCCGGACAGGGTGGGTGGCGGGAGACCCAGTACTTC. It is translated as CASSQPGQGGWRETQYF.

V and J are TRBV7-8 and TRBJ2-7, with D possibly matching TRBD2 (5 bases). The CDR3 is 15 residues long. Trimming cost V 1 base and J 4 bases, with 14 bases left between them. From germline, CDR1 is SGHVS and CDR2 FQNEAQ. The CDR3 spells CASSLVAGALYEQYF. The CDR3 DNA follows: TGTGCCAGCAGCTTAGTCGCGGGTGCCCTTTACGAGCAGTACTTC.

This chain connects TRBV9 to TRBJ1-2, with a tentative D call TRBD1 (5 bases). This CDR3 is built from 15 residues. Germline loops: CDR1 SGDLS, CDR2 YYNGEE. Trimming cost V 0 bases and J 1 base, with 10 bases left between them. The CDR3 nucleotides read TGTGCCAGCAGCGTAGACCGGGGGAATAACTATGGCTACACCTTC. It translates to CASSVDRGNNYGYTF. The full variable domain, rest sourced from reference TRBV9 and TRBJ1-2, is DSGVTQTPKHLITATGQRVTLRCSPRSGDLSVYWYQQSLDQGLQFLIQYYNGEERAKGNILERFSAQQFPDLHSELNLSSLELGDSALYFCASSVDRGNNYGYTFGSGTRLTVV.